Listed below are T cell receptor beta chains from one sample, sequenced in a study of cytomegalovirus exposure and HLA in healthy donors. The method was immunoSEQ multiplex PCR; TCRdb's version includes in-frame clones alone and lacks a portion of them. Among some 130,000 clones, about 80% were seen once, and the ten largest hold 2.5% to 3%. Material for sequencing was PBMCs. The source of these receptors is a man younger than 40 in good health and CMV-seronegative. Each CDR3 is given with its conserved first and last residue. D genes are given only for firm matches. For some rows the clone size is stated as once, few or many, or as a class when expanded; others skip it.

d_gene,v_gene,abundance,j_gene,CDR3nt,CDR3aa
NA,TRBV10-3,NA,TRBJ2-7,TGTGCCATCAGTGACCTAGCTGAAAAAGGAACCTACGAGCAGTACTTC,CAISDLAEKGTYEQYF
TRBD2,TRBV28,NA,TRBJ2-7,TGTGCCAGCAGGCGGACTAGCGGGAGTGTTCCCTACGAGCAGTACTTC,CASRRTSGSVPYEQYF
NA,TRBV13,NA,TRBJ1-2,TGTGCCAGCAGCTTAGATAGCTATGGCTACCCCTTC,CASSLDSYGYPF
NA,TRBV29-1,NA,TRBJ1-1,TGCAGCGTTGTCCAGGGTTCTAAAAGTGAAGCTTTCTTT,CSVVQGSKSEAFF
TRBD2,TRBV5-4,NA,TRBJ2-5,TGTGCCAGCAGCTTATGGTCGGGACTAGCGGGAGAGACCCAGTACTTC,CASSLWSGLAGETQYF
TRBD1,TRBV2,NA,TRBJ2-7,TGTGCCAGCAGAGGGACAGGGGCACCCTACGAGCAGTACTTC,CASRGTGAPYEQYF
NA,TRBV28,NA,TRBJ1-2,TGTGCCAGCGAGACAAGCGGGTGGGCTAACTATGGCTACACCTTC,CASETSGWANYGYTF
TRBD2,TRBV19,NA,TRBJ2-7,TGTGCCAGTACCCCGGGACTAGGGTCCTACGAGCAGTACTTC,CASTPGLGSYEQYF
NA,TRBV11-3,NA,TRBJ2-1,TGTGCCAGCAGCTTAGATCTTCAAGGGGAGTTCTTC,CASSLDLQGEFF
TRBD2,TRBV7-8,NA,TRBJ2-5,TGTGCCAGCAGCTTAGACGTGGAGCGGGAGCGGGAGACCCAGTACTTC,CASSLDVERERETQYF
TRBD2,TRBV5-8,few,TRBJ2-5,TGTGCCAGCAGGGAGGGACTAAAGACCCAGTACTTC,CASREGLKTQYF
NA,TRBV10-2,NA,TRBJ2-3,TGCGCCAGCAGTGAAATCAGGGGTCGGGCAGATACGCAGTATTTT,CASSEIRGRADTQYF
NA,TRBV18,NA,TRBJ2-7,TGTGCCAGCTCACTGGACTTAACCTACGAGCAGTACTTC,CASSLDLTYEQYF
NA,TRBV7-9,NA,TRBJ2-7,TGTGCCAGCAGCTTAGGCCCCCGCGCCTACGAGCAGTACTTC,CASSLGPRAYEQYF
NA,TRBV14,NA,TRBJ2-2,TGTGCCAGCAGCCCACGGACAGACGGGGAGCTGTTTTTT,CASSPRTDGELFF
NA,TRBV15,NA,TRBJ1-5,TGTGCCACCAGCATATTGCCCACAGGCAATCAGCCCCAGCATTTT,CATSILPTGNQPQHF
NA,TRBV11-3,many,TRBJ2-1,TGTGCCAGCAGCGGGAGGGGGAACTACAATGAGCAGTTCTTC,CASSGRGNYNEQFF
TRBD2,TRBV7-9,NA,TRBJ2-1,TGTGCCAGCAGCAGCGAACTAGCGCCTTTCTACAATGAGCAGTTCTTC,CASSSELAPFYNEQFF
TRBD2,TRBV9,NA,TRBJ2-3,TGTGCCAGCAGCGTACTACTAGCGGGCTCAGATACGCAGTATTTT,CASSVLLAGSDTQYF
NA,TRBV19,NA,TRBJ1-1,TGTGCCAGTAATGATAGGGGAACTGAAGCTTTCTTT,CASNDRGTEAFF
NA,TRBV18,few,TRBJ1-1,TGTGCCAGCTCACCAAAGGGTAGGGACAAACAGAACACTGAAGCTTTCTTT,CASSPKGRDKQNTEAFF
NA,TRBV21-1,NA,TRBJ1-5,TGTGCCAGCAGCAAAGGAGAAGGGGACAGGGTAGCTCACCAGCCCCAGCATTTT,CASSKGEGDRVAHQPQHF
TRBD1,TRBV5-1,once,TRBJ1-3,TGCGCCAGCAGCCCGCAGACAGGGAATGGAAACACCATATATTTT,CASSPQTGNGNTIYF
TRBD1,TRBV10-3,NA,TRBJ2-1,TGTGCCATCAGCCTCGGTTCAGGGGGCTGGAATGAGCAGTTCTTC,CAISLGSGGWNEQFF
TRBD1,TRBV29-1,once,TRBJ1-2,TGCAGCGTTGAAGAATTTCCGGGACAGGTTTGGGATGGCTACACCTTC,CSVEEFPGQVWDGYTF
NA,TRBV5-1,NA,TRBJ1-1,TGCGCCAGCAGCTTGTTTTATTCGGGAATCGGGAACACTGAAGCTTTCTTT,CASSLFYSGIGNTEAFF
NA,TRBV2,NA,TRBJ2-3,TGTGCCAGCAGTGAATTGCGGGACACAGATACGCAGTATTTT,CASSELRDTDTQYF
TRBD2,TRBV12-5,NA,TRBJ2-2,TGTGCTAGTGGTTTTCTAGCGGGCACCGGGGAGCTGTTTTTT,CASGFLAGTGELFF
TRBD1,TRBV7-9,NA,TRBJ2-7,TGTGCCAGCCGTCGGGCGACAGGGGGTCCCTACGAGCAGTACTTC,CASRRATGGPYEQYF
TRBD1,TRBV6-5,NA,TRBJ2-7,TGTGCCAGCAGAACGGGACAGATGAGCTCCTACGAGCAGTACTTC,CASRTGQMSSYEQYF
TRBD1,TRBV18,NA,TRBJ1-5,TGTGCCAGCTCACCATCAGGGGGCAATAGCAATCAGCCCCAGCATTTT,CASSPSGGNSNQPQHF
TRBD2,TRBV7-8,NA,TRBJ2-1,TGTGCCAGCAGCCCGTTAGCGGGGGTGGGCGAGCAGTTCTTC,CASSPLAGVGEQFF
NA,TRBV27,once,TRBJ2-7,TGTGCCAGCAGTTTCCAGGGTGTCTCCTACGAGCAGTACTTC,CASSFQGVSYEQYF
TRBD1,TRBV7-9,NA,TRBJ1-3,TGTGCCCAGCAGTTTGACAGGGGGAGCTCTGGAAACACCATATATTTT,CAQQFDRGSSGNTIYF
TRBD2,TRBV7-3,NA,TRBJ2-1,TGTGCCAGCAGCACTAGCGGGAGGTACAATGAGCAGTTCTTC,CASSTSGRYNEQFF
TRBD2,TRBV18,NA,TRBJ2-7,TGTGCCAGCTGGCGGGAGGGCCCCGGCGAGCAGTACTTC,CASWREGPGEQYF
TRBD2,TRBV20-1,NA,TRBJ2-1,TGCAGTGCAGAGACGGCGGGAGGGCAGTTCTTC,CSAETAGGQFF
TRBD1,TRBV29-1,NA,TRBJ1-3,TGCAGCGTTGAAGGGATTTCGGGACAGGGGCTCGGAAACACCATATATTTT,CSVEGISGQGLGNTIYF
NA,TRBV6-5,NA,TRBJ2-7,TGTGCCAGCAGTTACTCGGCGGTCCGGGACTACGAGCAGTACTTC,CASSYSAVRDYEQYF